This T cell receptor (beta chain) comes out of a study of CD8 T cells in Susac syndrome (dated by TCRdb to between 2019 and 2020). As for the study more broadly: The study used repertoire sequencing to test whether antigen drove CD8+ T cell activation and differentiation in Susac syndrome. The study compared CD8+ T cell repertoire clonality among roughly 12 healthy donors, about 14 Susac syndrome patients and roughly 16 multiple sclerosis patients. Summary of the overall study and its limitations: The TCR sequencing and HLA analysis was acknowledged to have included a relatively small number of individuals.

V loses 5 bases of germline sequence and J loses 3 bases, and the interval between the two ends is 13 bases. Spanning cysteine to phenylalanine, the CDR3 consists of 14 amino acids. The read is trimmed to its CDR3 DNA, 42 bases read in frame from base 1. High-throughput TCR beta sequencing profiled peripheral blood CD8+ and CD4+ T cells from healthy donors, Susac syndrome patients and multiple sclerosis patients. The multiple sclerosis controls were treatment-naive patients who had stable or active relapsing-remitting disease and met the revised McDonald criteria. Bulk CD8+ and CD4+ T cells were purified by magnetic negative isolation, whereas CD8+ TEMRA cells were enriched by FACS. Blood was collected in EDTA tubes and processed within 24 hours, with PBMCs isolated through density gradient centrifugation. PBMCs intended for TCR sequencing were frozen in liquid nitrogen and were later thawed in a 37 degrees C water bath. The sorted or isolated CD4+, CD8+ and CD8+ TEMRA cells reached a purity of at least 90%.

RNA was extracted using the RNeasy kit, and roughly 0.5 to 1 microgram was reverse transcribed with random hexamers. The immunoSEQ multiplex PCR assay, which covers 54 Vbeta and 13 Jbeta segments, was used to amplify TCR beta CDR3 regions. Bias from PCR amplification was corrected by using a synthetic template baseline for primer optimization and for computational correction. On the authors' methods: Reads were annotated to V, D and J genes per IMGT and analyzed with immunoSEQ Analyzer, keeping only productive sequences. Clonality was computed as one minus Shannon entropy normalized by log2 of the number of productive unique sequences. For each patient and control, public and private clones were evaluated within the 100 most prevalent clones. Clones were defined as Susac-specific if absent from the healthy and MS cohorts, from around 1,000 published viral clones and from other ImmuneACCESS disease sequences. In-frame beta chains were kept once TCRdb had trimmed the public reads at Q25 with fastp and called clones with MiXCR. Entries are consolidated by CDR3 protein sequence, retaining the most common genes and DNA. None of the V and J calls come from the authors' own analysis; TCRdb made them. The sample table contains hundreds of thousands of distinct CDR3 sequences; only one count was recorded for approximately 91% of them. The ten largest clones capture approximately 0.2% of the sample.

As for this clonotype: No antigen is known for it. No much larger clone exists at a distance of one base, and base qualities are not known.

This sequence uses TRBV23-1 and TRBJ1-2; D gene: possibly TRBD1, on 6 matching bases. TRBV23-1 is an open reading frame whose function is uncertain. The receptor's source is a human donor with multiple sclerosis. The sequenced sample consisted of CD8+ T cells from PBMCs. DNA sequence: TGCGCCAGCAGTAATTACAGGGTACACTATGGCTACACCTTC. Protein translation: CASSNYRVHYGYTF.